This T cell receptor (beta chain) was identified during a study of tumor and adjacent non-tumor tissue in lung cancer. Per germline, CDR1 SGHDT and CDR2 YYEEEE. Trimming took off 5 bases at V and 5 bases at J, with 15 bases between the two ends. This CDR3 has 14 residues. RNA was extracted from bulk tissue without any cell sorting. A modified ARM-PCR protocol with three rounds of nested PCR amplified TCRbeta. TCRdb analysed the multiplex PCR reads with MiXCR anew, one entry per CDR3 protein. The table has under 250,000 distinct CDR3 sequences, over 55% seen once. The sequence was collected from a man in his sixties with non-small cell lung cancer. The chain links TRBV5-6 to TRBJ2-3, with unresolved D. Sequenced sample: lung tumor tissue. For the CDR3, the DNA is TGTGCCAGCAGTTTGTTGGATGTAATAGATACGCAGTATTTT. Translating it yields CASSLLDVIDTQYF.